These 16 T cell receptor beta chains came from one sample sequenced in a study of cytomegalovirus exposure and HLA in healthy donors. Researchers ran the PCR with 60 Vbeta and 13 Jbeta primers. TCRdb's copy holds only in-frame clones and misses some; the assay was immunoSEQ multiplex PCR. This table has 150,000 to 250,000 clones, about 79% appearing once. Sample: PBMCs. These receptors came from a boy aged 2 to 10 in good health and CMV-seronegative.

CDR3 DNA: TGCAGCGTTGGCCTGATCAGGGGAGACTATGGCTACACCTTC. It specifies CSVGLIRGDYGYTF. The rearrangement links TRBV29-1 to TRBJ1-2; tentatively, D is TRBD1 (6 bases). Germline CDR1 SQVTM, CDR2 ANQGSEA. Trimming took 4 bases from V and 3 from J, leaving 15 bases between them. The CDR3 is made up of 14 amino acids. The whole variable domain, remainder taken from reference TRBV29-1 and TRBJ1-2, is SAVISQKPSRDICQRGTSLTIQCQVDSQVTMMFWYRQQPGQSLTLIATANQGSEATYESGFVIDKFPISRPNLTFSTLTVSNMSPEDSSIYLCSVGLIRGDYGYTFGSGTRLTVV.

The gene calls are TRBV2 and TRBJ2-1; D perhaps matches TRBD2 (5 bases). V lost 5 bases, J lost 9 bases, and 11 bases lay in between. CDR3 length: 12 residues. Germline CDR1 is SNHLY and CDR2 is FYNNEI. The CDR3 DNA reads as TGTGCCAGCAGTCTACTAGTGGCTGAGCAGTTCTTC. The encoded protein is CASSLLVAEQFF.

This clone was recorded once. The chain uses TRBV4-1 and TRBJ1-5, with a possible D match to TRBD1 (6 bases). Trimming pared 5 bases from V and 4 bases from J, leaving 12 bases between. The V gene's germline CDR1 is MGHRA and CDR2 YSYEKL. CDR3 length: 14 amino acids. CDR3 sequence: CASSRSRGNQPQHF. The CDR3 DNA sequence: TGCGCCAGCAGCAGAAGCAGGGGTAATCAGCCCCAGCATTTT.

This rearrangement joins TRBV7-9 to TRBJ1-3, with no clear D. Trimming took 6 bases from V and 0 from J, leaving 18 bases between them. The length of the CDR3 is 17 residues. The germline V gene encodes CDR1 SEHNR and CDR2 FQNEAQ (reference sequence). The CDR3 loop reads CASSSLRSNGSGNTIYF. CDR3 DNA: TGTGCCAGCAGTTCCCTCCGCTCAAACGGCTCTGGAAACACCATATATTTT.

The chain carries TRBV14 and TRBJ2-7; D not certain. Germline V gene sequence: CDR1 SGHDN, CDR2 FVKESK. The CDR3 has 13 residues. V was clipped by 0 bases and J by 9 bases, with 12 bases between them. CDR3 sequence (DNA): TGTGCCAGCAGCCAAGATACCGTGAGGTGGCAGTACTTC. Residues: CASSQDTVRWQYF.

This clone was detected only once. This chain uses TRBV9 with TRBJ2-1; D gene uncertain. The CDR3 length is 15 residues. CDR1 SGDLS and CDR2 YYNGEE come from the germline V gene. Trimming took off 3 bases at V and 0 bases at J, with 10 bases between the two ends. The CDR3 reads CASSGSVSSYNEQFF. For the CDR3, the DNA is TGTGCCAGCAGCGGGAGTGTTAGCTCCTACAATGAGCAGTTCTTC.

The rearrangement uses TRBV7-9 and TRBJ2-3; 9 bases fit TRBD1. V shed 8 bases, J shed 3 bases, and the junction held 9 bases outside the gene matches. The CDR3 totals 15 residues. The germline V gene has CDR1 SEHNR and CDR2 FQNEAQ (reference sequence). Here the CDR3 reads CASSEGTGITDTQYF. The CDR3 coding sequence is TGTGCCAGCTCTGAGGGGACAGGGATAACAGATACGCAGTATTTT.

V and J are TRBV19 and TRBJ1-5, with a tentative D call TRBD1 (5 bases). Between the trimmed V and J ends, which lost 4 bases and 4 bases, there was a span of 17 bases. CDR1 and CDR2 (germline): LNHDA, SQIVND (reference sequence). The CDR3 is made up of 16 amino acids. CDR3 amino acids: CASSKQGGQRNQPQHF. CDR3 coding DNA: TGTGCCAGTAGTAAGCAGGGAGGCCAGAGAAATCAGCCCCAGCATTTT.

The chain recombines TRBV9 with TRBJ2-1, with 12 positions matching TRBD2. CDR3 size: 17 residues. Losses at the gene ends were 0 bases for V and 7 bases for J; bases not matched to a gene: 8. CDR1 is SGDLS and CDR2 is YYNGEE in the germline V gene. The DNA of the CDR3 is TGTGCCAGCAGCGTAGGGTCTAGCGGGGGGGCCAGGAATGAGCAGTTCTTC. Translating it yields CASSVGSSGGARNEQFF.

The chain links TRBV7-9 to TRBJ1-4; D possibly corresponds to TRBD1 (5 bases). Germline V lookup: CDR1 SEHNR, CDR2 FQNEAQ (reference sequence). Trimming shortened V by 4 bases and J by 7 bases, and 16 bases separated the two germline ends. The CDR3 has 15 amino acids. This chain's CDR3 is CASSSTPGGGEKLFF. In nucleotides, the CDR3 is TGTGCCAGCAGCTCAACACCCGGGGGGGGTGAAAAACTGTTTTTT. Supplemented by reference TRBV7-9 and TRBJ1-4, the full variable domain reads DTGVSQNPRHKITKRGQNVTFRCDPISEHNRLYWYRQTLGQGPEFLTYFQNEAQLEKSRLLSDRFSAERPKGSFSTLEIQRTEQGDSAMYLCASSSTPGGGEKLFFGSGTQLSVL.

The rearrangement joins TRBV2 to TRBJ1-3, with 7 bases identical to TRBD1. Trimming at V came to 6 bases and at J to 0 bases, leaving 5 bases not matched to a gene. CDR1 and CDR2 from the germline V gene are SNHLY and FYNNEI. There are 15 residues in the CDR3. CDR3 sequence: CASRGQSLSGNTIYF. The DNA of the CDR3 is TGTGCCAGCAGGGGACAGAGCCTCTCTGGAAACACCATATATTTT.

The chain uses TRBV5-6 and TRBJ2-7; possibly TRBD2 for D (5 bases). The CDR3 is 12 residues long. Between the trimmed V and J ends, which lost 1 base and 6 bases, there was a span of 8 bases. Germline CDR1 SGHDT, CDR2 YYEEEE. This CDR3 reads CASSLQGGEQYF. Here the CDR3 DNA reads TGTGCCAGCAGCTTGCAAGGAGGCGAGCAGTACTTC.

V is TRBV7-2 and J is TRBJ2-3, with TRBD2 identical over 9 bases. Germline loops: CDR1 SGHTA, CDR2 FQGNSA. The trim removed 5 bases at V and 2 bases at J, leaving 5 bases unmatched. This CDR3 comprises 15 residues. CDR3 sequence reads: CASSMSGGPTDTQYF. Here the CDR3 DNA reads TGTGCCAGCAGCATGAGCGGGGGGCCCACAGATACGCAGTATTTT.

The V call is TRBV19, the J call TRBJ2-7; perhaps TRBD2 as D (6 bases). The germline V gene encodes CDR1 LNHDA and CDR2 SQIVND (reference sequence). V gave up 5 bases and J gave up 7 bases, with 9 bases separating them. The CDR3 length is 11 residues. The CDR3 sequence is CASSEGREQYF. DNA of the CDR3: TGTGCCAGTAGTGAGGGGAGGGAGCAGTACTTC. Supplemented by reference TRBV19 and TRBJ2-7, the full variable domain reads DGGITQSPKYLFRKEGQNVTLSCEQNLNHDAMYWYRQDPGQGLRLIYYSQIVNDFQKGDIAEGYSVSREKKESFPLTVTSAQKNPTAFYLCASSEGREQYFGPGTRLTVT.

This chain connects TRBV4-2 to TRBJ2-3, with a weak D call TRBD2 (7 bases). This CDR3 spans 15 amino acids. Between the trimmed V and J ends, which lost 3 bases and 3 bases, there was a span of 13 bases. Germline V gene data show CDR1 as LGHNA and CDR2 as YNFKEQ. DNA of the CDR3: TGTGCCAGCAGCCAGGGTGGGGGGGCTACAGATACGCAGTATTTT. This encodes CASSQGGGATDTQYF.

The chain employs TRBV5-1 and TRBJ1-2; the D is unclear. The V and J ends lost 0 bases and 2 bases respectively, with 8 bases between them. The CDR3 is 14 residues long. The germline V gene encodes CDR1 SGHRS and CDR2 YFSETQ. The CDR3 DNA is TGCGCCAGCAGCTTGGAGGCGGTCAACTATGGCTACACCTTC. As protein: CASSLEAVNYGYTF.